This entry describes one T cell receptor beta chain. The antigen remains unidentified. Sample-barcoded 5' priming and a J-beta primer mix drove a second PCR of roughly 6 to 12 cycles. TCRdb processed the 5' RACE reads anew with MiXCR; each CDR3 protein has one entry. The table includes around 1,500,000 distinct CDR3 sequences, around 42% detected once. This entry comes from a study of blood T cells in healthy people across ages. Regarding the study as a whole: Donors of long life had a larger count of naive CD4+ cells and greater diversity than aged donors.

Germline loops: CDR1 MDHEN, CDR2 SYDVKM. Trimming removed 6 bases at V and 0 bases at J, with 17 bases between. The CDR3 consists of 16 residues. This TCR was recovered from a young woman in good health. This chain joins TRBV28 and TRBJ2-5, with a possible D match to TRBD2 (7 bases). The sequenced material came from blood. The CDR3 sequence: CASRHRGGQYQETQYF. The DNA of the CDR3 is TGTGCCAGCAGACACCGCGGGGGACAATACCAAGAGACCCAGTACTTC. The whole variable domain, filled in from reference TRBV28 and TRBJ2-5, reads DVKVTQSSRYLVKRTGEKVFLECVQDMDHENMFWYRQDPGLGLRLIYFSYDVKMKEKGDIPEGYSVSREKKERFSLILESASTNQTSMYLCASRHRGGQYQETQYFGPGTRLLVL.